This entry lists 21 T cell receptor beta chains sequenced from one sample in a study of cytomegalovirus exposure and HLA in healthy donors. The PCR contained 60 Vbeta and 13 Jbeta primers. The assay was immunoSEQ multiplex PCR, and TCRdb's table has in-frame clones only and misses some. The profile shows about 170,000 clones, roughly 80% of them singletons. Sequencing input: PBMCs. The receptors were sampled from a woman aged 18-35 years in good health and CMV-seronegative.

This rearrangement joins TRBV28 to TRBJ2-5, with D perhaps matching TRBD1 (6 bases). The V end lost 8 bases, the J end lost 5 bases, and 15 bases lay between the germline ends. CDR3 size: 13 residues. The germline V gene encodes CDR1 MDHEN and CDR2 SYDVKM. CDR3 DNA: TGTGCCAGCGTCAGGGGTTTGAAGGAGACCCAGTACTTC. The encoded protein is CASVRGLKETQYF.

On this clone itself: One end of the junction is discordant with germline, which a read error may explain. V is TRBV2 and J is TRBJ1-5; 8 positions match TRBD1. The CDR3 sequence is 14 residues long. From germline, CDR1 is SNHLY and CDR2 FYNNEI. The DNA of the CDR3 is TGTGCCAGCAGGGAAGGACAGGGTCGACAGCCCCAGCATTTT. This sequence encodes CASREGQGRQPQHF.

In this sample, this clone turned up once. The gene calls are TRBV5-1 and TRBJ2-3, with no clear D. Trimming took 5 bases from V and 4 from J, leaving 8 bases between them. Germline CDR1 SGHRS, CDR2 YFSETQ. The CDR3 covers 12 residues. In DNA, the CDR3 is TGCGCCAGCAGAATGTCGGCAGATACGCAGTATTTT. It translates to CASRMSADTQYF.

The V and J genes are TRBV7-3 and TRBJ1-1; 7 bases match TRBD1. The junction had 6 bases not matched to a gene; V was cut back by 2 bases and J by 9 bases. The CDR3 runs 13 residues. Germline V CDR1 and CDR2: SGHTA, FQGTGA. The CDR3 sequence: CASSLFGTDKAFF. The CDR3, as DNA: TGTGCCAGCAGCTTATTTGGGACAGATAAAGCTTTCTTT. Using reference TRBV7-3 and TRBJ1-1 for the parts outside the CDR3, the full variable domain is GAGVSQTPSNKVTEKGKYVELRCDPISGHTALYWYRQSLGQGPEFLIYFQGTGAADDSGLPNDRFFAVRPEGSVSTLKIQRTERGDSAVYLCASSLFGTDKAFFGQGTRLTVV.

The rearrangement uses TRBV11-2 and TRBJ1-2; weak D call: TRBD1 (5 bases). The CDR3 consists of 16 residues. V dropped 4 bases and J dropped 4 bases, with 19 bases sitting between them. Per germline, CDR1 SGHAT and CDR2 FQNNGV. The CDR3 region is CASSSRQGGGTYGYTF. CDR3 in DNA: TGTGCCAGCAGCTCCAGGCAGGGAGGAGGTACCTATGGCTACACCTTC.

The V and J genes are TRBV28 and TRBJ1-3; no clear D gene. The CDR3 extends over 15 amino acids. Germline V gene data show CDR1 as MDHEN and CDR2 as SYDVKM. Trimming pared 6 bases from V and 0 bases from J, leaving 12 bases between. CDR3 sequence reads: CASSRQPDSGNTIYF. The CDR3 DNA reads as TGTGCCAGCAGCAGACAACCGGACTCTGGAAACACCATATATTTT.

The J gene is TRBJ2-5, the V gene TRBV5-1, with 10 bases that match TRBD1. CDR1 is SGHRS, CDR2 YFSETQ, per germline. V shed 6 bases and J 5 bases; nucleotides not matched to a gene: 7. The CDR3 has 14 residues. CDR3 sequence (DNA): TGCGCCAGCAACCCCGGGACAGGGGTTGAGACCCAGTACTTC. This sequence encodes CASNPGTGVETQYF. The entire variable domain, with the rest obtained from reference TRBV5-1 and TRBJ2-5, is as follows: KAGVTQTPRYLIKTRGQQVTLSCSPISGHRSVSWYQQTPGQGLQFLFEYFSETQRNKGNFPGRFSGRQFSNSRSEMNVSTLELGDSALYLCASNPGTGVETQYFGPGTRLLVL.

The CDR3 DNA is TGTGCCAGTAGTATTGGACTAGTTAACACCGGGGAGCTGTTTTTT. Translating gives CASSIGLVNTGELFF. The chain joins TRBV19 to TRBJ2-2, with TRBD2 matching over 7 bases. With 3 bases clipped from V and 2 bases from J, the junction kept 3 bases outside the gene matches. Per the germline V gene, CDR1 is LNHDA and CDR2 is SQIVND (reference sequence). This CDR3 comprises 15 residues.

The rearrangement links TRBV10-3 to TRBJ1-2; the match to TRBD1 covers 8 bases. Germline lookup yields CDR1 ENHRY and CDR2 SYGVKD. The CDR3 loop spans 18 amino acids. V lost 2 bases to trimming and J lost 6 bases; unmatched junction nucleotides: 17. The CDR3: CAISEPRDRRLPQNGYTF. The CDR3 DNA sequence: TGTGCCATCAGTGAGCCGAGGGACAGGCGGCTACCCCAGAATGGCTACACCTTC.

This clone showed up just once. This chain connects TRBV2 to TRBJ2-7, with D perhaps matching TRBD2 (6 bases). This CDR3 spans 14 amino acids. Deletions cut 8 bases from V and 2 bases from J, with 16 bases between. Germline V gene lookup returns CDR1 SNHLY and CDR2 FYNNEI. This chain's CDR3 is CASQKEGGTYEQYF. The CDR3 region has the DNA TGTGCCAGCCAAAAAGAGGGCGGGACCTACGAGCAGTACTTC.

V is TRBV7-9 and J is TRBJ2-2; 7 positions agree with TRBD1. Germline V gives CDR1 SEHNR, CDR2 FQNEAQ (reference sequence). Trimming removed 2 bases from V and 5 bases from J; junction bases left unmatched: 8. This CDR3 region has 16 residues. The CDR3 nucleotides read TGTGCCAGCAGCTTAAACGAGGGGGCGCATACCGGGGAGCTGTTTTTT. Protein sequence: CASSLNEGAHTGELFF.

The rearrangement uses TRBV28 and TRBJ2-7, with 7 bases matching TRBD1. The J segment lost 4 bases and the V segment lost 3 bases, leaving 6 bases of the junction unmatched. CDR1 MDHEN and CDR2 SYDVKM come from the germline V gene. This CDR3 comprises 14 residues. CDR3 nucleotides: TGTGCCAGCAGTTTTCGAGACAGGGATTACGAGCAGTACTTC. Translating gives CASSFRDRDYEQYF.

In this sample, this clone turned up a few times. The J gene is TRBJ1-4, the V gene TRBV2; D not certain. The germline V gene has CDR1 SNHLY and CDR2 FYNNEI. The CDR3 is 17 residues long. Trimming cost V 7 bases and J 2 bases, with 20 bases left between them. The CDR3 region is CASTPDHLVRTNEKLFF. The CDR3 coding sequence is TGTGCCAGCACCCCCGACCACTTGGTCAGGACTAATGAAAAACTGTTTTTT. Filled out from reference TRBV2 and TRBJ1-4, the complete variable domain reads EPEVTQTPSHQVTQMGQEVILRCVPISNHLYFYWYRQILGQKVEFLVSFYNNEISEKSEIFDDQFSVERPDGSNFTLKIRSTKLEDSAMYFCASTPDHLVRTNEKLFFGSGTQLSVL.

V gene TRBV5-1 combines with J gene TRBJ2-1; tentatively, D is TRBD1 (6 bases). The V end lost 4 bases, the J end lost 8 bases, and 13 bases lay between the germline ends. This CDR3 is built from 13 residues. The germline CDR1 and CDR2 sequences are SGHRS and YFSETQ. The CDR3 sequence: CASSHQGGDEQFF. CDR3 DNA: TGCGCCAGCAGCCATCAAGGGGGTGATGAGCAGTTCTTC.

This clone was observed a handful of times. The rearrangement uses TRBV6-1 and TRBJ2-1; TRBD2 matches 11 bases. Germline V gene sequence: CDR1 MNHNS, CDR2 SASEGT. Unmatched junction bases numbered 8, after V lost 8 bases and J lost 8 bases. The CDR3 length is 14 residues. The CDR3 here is CASQLAGETDEQFF. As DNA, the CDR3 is TGTGCCAGCCAACTAGCGGGAGAAACGGATGAGCAGTTCTTC.

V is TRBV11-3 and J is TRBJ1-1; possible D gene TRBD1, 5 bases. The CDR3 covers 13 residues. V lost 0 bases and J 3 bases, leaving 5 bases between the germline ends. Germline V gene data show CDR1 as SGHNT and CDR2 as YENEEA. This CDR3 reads CASSLEGHTEAFF. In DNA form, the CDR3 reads TGTGCCAGCAGCTTAGAGGGGCACACTGAAGCTTTCTTT.

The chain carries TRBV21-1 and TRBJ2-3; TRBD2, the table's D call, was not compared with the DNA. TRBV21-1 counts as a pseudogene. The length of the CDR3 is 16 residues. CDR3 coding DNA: TGTGCCAGCAGCGGCGGGACGGGGGAGAACACAGATACGCAGTATTTT. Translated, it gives CASSGGTGENTDTQYF.

The CDR3 sequence: CASSSLGQTEAFF. As DNA, the CDR3 is TGTGCCAGCAGCTCACTCGGACAGACTGAAGCTTTCTTT. V is TRBV7-6 and J is TRBJ1-1; D is perhaps TRBD1 (6 bases). This CDR3 has 13 residues. Germline CDR1 SGHVS, CDR2 FNYEAQ. Trimming shortened V by 4 bases and J by 5 bases, and 11 bases separated the two germline ends.

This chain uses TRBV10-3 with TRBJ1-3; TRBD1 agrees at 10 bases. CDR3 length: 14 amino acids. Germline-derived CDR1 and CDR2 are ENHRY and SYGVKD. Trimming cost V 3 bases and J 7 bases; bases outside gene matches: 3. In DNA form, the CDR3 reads TGTGCCATCAGTGAAGACAGGGGGCTGAACACCATATATTTT. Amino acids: CAISEDRGLNTIYF.

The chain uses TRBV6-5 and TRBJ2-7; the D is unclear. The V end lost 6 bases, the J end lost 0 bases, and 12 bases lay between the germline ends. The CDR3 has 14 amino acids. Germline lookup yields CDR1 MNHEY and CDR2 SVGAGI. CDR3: CASRGTRSSYEQYF. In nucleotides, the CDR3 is TGTGCCAGCAGGGGTACAAGGAGCTCCTACGAGCAGTACTTC.

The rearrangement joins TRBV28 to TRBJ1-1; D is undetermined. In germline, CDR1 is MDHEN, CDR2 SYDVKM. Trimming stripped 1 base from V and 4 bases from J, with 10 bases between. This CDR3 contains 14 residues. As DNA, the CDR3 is TGTGCCAGCAGTTTATTAGATACGGGCACTGAAGCTTTCTTT. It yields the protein CASSLLDTGTEAFF.